This is a list of T cell receptor beta chains from one sample in a study of read filtering for tumor transcriptome and immune sequencing. One entry per CDR3 protein results from TCRdb running MiXCR on the reads. The table shows roughly 82,000 distinct CDR3 sequences, with roughly an eighth occurring only once. The sequencing input was a population of CD138-negative cells sorted from bone marrow. Every receptor here comes from a donor aged 40 or older with multiple myeloma. CDR3s include the opening cysteine and the closing phenylalanine or tryptophan. A D gene is named only where the DNA matches it firmly. Size values are once, few and many counts, or a class for expanded clones, and some rows have none.

abundance | j_gene | d_gene | v_gene | CDR3aa | CDR3nt
many | TRBJ2-7 | TRBD2 | TRBV20-1 | CSARGGRGNEQYF | TGCAGTGCTAGAGGCGGGAGAGGGAACGAGCAGTACTTC
NA | TRBJ2-5 | NA | TRBV6-2/TRBV6-3 | CAIRGAGETQYF | TGTGCCATCAGGGGGGCGGGAGAGACCCAGTACTTC
many | TRBJ1-1 | TRBD1 | TRBV5-1 | CASSLASGTGGVAFF | TGCGCCAGCAGCTTGGCGAGTGGGACAGGGGGCGTAGCTTTCTTT
many | TRBJ1-5 | NA | TRBV20-1 | CSARDPGNNQPQHF | TGCAGTGCTAGAGATCCAGGGAACAATCAGCCCCAGCATTTT
many | TRBJ1-1 | NA | TRBV2 | CASSGGVGNTEAFF | TGTGCCAGCAGTGGCGGGGTGGGGAACACTGAAGCTTTCTTT
NA | TRBJ2-7 | TRBD1 | TRBV6-6 | CASSYSRTGGRDEQYF | TGTGCCAGCAGTTACTCGAGAACAGGGGGAAGAGACGAGCAGTACTTC
many | TRBJ2-5 | TRBD2 | TRBV5-1 | CASSPPPLAGGGETQYF | TGCGCCAGCAGCCCCCCCCCTCTGGCGGGAGGTGGAGAGACCCAGTACTTC
many | TRBJ1-4 | NA | TRBV11-2 | CASRHLLGGRNEKLFF | TGTGCCAGCAGACACCTCCTTGGGGGGCGGAATGAAAAACTGTTTTTT
many | TRBJ2-5 | TRBD2 | TRBV2 | CATLGPAGGPETQYF | TGTGCCACCCTAGGTCCAGCGGGAGGGCCGGAGACCCAGTACTTC
many | TRBJ2-7 | NA | TRBV3-1 | CASSQELLSSYEQYF | TGTGCCAGCAGCCAAGAGCTACTTAGCTCCTACGAGCAGTACTTC
many | TRBJ2-1 | NA | TRBV29-1 | CSVRNRAYNEQFF | TGCAGCGTGCGAAACCGGGCCTACAATGAGCAGTTCTTC
many | TRBJ2-1 | NA | TRBV6-2/TRBV6-3 | CASSYPNPSNNEQFF | TGTGCCAGCAGTTACCCGAACCCCTCGAACAATGAGCAGTTCTTC
many | TRBJ2-5 | NA | TRBV10-3 | CAISKSEKETQYF | TGTGCCATCAGCAAGTCAGAGAAAGAGACCCAGTACTTC
many | TRBJ2-7 | TRBD1 | TRBV2 | CASGRTQGAQYF | TGTGCCAGCGGAAGGACTCAGGGGGCGCAGTACTTC
many | TRBJ2-1 | NA | TRBV5-6 | CASSFGTTYNEQFF | TGTGCCAGCAGCTTCGGGACAACCTACAATGAGCAGTTCTTC
many | TRBJ1-6 | TRBD1 | TRBV28 | CASSPGTGAPYNSPLHF | TGTGCCAGCAGTCCGGGGACAGGGGCCCCCTATAATTCACCCCTCCACTTT
many | TRBJ2-1 | TRBD2 | TRBV5-1 | CASSLEGTSYNEQFF | TGCGCCAGCAGCTTGGAGGGGACTAGCTACAATGAGCAGTTCTTC
NA | TRBJ2-1 | TRBD2 | TRBV7-2 | CASSLGTSGVYEQFF | TGTGCCAGCAGCTTAGGGACTAGCGGGGTCTATGAGCAGTTCTTC
NA | TRBJ1-1 | NA | TRBV30 | CAWSDGAYTEAFF | TGTGCCTGGAGTGACGGGGCCTACACTGAAGCTTTCTTT
many | TRBJ1-2 | NA | TRBV12-3/TRBV12-4 | CASSSTVSGGYTF | TGTGCCAGCAGTTCGACCGTAAGCGGCGGCTACACCTTC
many | TRBJ2-1 | TRBD2 | TRBV29-1 | CSVPSGSYNGQFF | TGCAGCGTGCCTAGCGGTTCCTACAATGGGCAGTTCTTC
many | TRBJ1-1 | TRBD1 | TRBV28 | CASIKQGVRTEAFF | TGTGCCAGCATAAAGCAGGGGGTCCGGACTGAGGCTTTCTTT
NA | TRBJ2-1 | TRBD2 | TRBV5-1 | CASSLVGAAGDEQFF | TGCGCCAGCAGCTTGGTGGGAGCCGCGGGGGATGAGCAGTTCTTC
many | TRBJ1-1 | NA | TRBV7-9 | CASSGFTEAFF | TGTGCCAGCAGTGGTTTCACTGAAGCTTTCTTT
many | TRBJ2-4 | TRBD2 | TRBV20-1 | CSAAAGGVAKNIQYF | TGCAGTGCCGCAGCGGGAGGGGTAGCCAAAAACATTCAGTACTTC
many | TRBJ1-5 | NA | TRBV6-1 | CASSVFEEQPQHF | TGTGCCAGCAGTGTTTTCGAGGAACAGCCCCAGCATTTT
few | TRBJ2-5 | TRBD2 | TRBV11-2 | CASSSSRLAGVLPQYF | TGTGCCAGCAGCTCATCCCGACTAGCGGGAGTCCTCCCCCAGTACTTC
many | TRBJ2-5 | TRBD2 | TRBV20-1 | CSARPFPSGREETQYF | TGCAGTGCTAGACCGTTTCCTAGCGGGCGGGAAGAGACCCAGTACTTC
NA | TRBJ1-3 | NA | TRBV5-1 | CASSLEGAAGNTIYF | TGCGCCAGCAGCTTAGAGGGAGCGGCTGGAAACACCATATATTTT
many | TRBJ2-7 | NA | TRBV28 | CASSLLGYEQYF | TGTGCCAGCAGTTTATTGGGATACGAGCAGTACTTC
few | TRBJ1-1 | NA | TRBV12-3/TRBV12-4 | CASSLGRMNTDAFF | TGTGCCAGCAGTTTAGGGCGGATGAACACTGACGCTTTCTTT
NA | TRBJ2-7 | NA | TRBV20-1 | CSASSPAVTYEQYF | TGCAGTGCTAGTTCTCCGGCCGTAACCTACGAGCAGTACTTC
many | TRBJ2-2 | NA | TRBV6-1 | CASSTVGAATGELFF | TGTGCCAGCAGTACCGTGGGGGCGGCCACCGGGGAGCTGTTTTTT
many | TRBJ2-2 | TRBD2 | TRBV7-2 | CASSLGGGTGELFF | TGTGCCAGCAGCTTAGGGGGGGGAACCGGGGAGCTGTTTTTT